This T cell receptor (beta chain) is drawn from a study of T cells in Graves' hyperthyroidism and ophthalmopathy. Study-level results: The model identified upcoming ophthalmopathy a median about six months ahead of onset.

CDR1 DFQATT and CDR2 SNEGSKA come from the germline V gene (reference sequence). Trimming shortened V by 1 base and J by 3 bases, and 10 bases separated the two germline ends. CDR3 size: 13 residues. RNA transcripts were the template for amplifying TCR beta CDR3 regions. TCR CDR3 regions were first amplified by RT-PCR with HTBI primers. TCRdb redid the calling of the multiplex PCR reads with MiXCR, one entry per CDR3 protein. The profile shows around 190,000 distinct CDR3 sequences, approximately 16% of them singletons. Patients were excluded for uncontrolled infection, other autoimmune disease, pregnancy or lactation. This clonotype was counted ten times or more. Antigen unknown.

This TCR was recovered from a woman aged 45-60 years with Graves' hyperthyroidism. The V and J genes are TRBV20-1 and TRBJ2-7; D may be TRBD1 (5 bases). The sequencing input was blood. The CDR3 here is CSARGQNIYEQYF. As DNA, the CDR3 is TGCAGTGCTAGAGGACAGAACATCTACGAGCAGTACTTC.